Reported below is one T cell receptor (beta chain). The antigen remains unidentified. Per the germline V gene, CDR1 is SGHTA and CDR2 is FQGNSA. The CDR3 is 14 amino acids. V lost 5 bases and J lost 4; bases outside the gene matches: 6. Each sample had two DNA replicates, around 0.45 ug blood or about 1.5 ug tissue. TCRdb's copy holds only in-frame clones and misses some; the assay was immunoSEQ multiplex PCR. The table has about 50,000 clones, about 83% seen once. The sample is drawn from a study of early stage breast cancer tumors. Notes on the study in general: Functional markers like CD4, CD8 and FOXP3 were missed in bulk sequencing. Tumor and normal breast were distinguished via blood comparison in about 90% of the 16 patients.

The TCR comes from a person aged 50 to 59 with breast cancer. The gene calls are TRBV7-2 and TRBJ1-1, with TRBD1 matching over 8 bases. Sequencing input: blood. The CDR3 sequence: CASSTRDRLTEAFF. The DNA for the CDR3 is TGTGCCAGCAGCACAAGGGACAGGCTCACTGAAGCTTTCTTT.